The next 2 T cell receptor beta chains were all read from a single sample in a study of cytomegalovirus exposure and HLA in healthy donors. Here immunoSEQ multiplex PCR was the method, and the copy in TCRdb shows in-frame clones only, minus some. This table has about 49,000 clones, approximately 90% appearing once. Specimen: PBMCs. All receptors come from a man aged 18 to 35 in good health and CMV-seronegative.

This chain uses TRBV7-9 with TRBJ2-2; 11 positions agree with TRBD1. Germline assignment: CDR1 SEHNR and CDR2 FQNEAQ (reference sequence). V gave up 5 bases and J gave up 4 bases; unmatched junction bases: 6. The length of the CDR3 is 16 residues. CDR3: CASSTSGTGGTGELFF. CDR3 DNA sequence: TGTGCCAGCAGCACTTCCGGGACAGGGGGCACCGGGGAGCTGTTTTTT. Complete variable domain (other parts from reference TRBV7-9 and TRBJ2-2): DTGVSQNPRHKITKRGQNVTFRCDPISEHNRLYWYRQTLGQGPEFLTYFQNEAQLEKSRLLSDRFSAERPKGSFSTLEIQRTEQGDSAMYLCASSTSGTGGTGELFFGEGSRLTVL.

The chain carries TRBV18 and TRBJ1-3, with 8 nucleotides matching TRBD1. Germline CDR1 and CDR2: KGHSH and LQKENI. This CDR3 spans 16 amino acids. With 2 bases clipped from V and 0 bases from J, the junction kept 3 bases outside the gene matches. CDR3 sequence (DNA): TGTGCCAGCTCACCAGGACAGGGCGGCTCTGGAAACACCATATATTTT. The encoded protein is CASSPGQGGSGNTIYF.